This TCR beta chain derives from a study of CD8 T cells in Susac syndrome. With random hexamers, 0.5 to 1 ug RNA was reverse transcribed. TCRdb used MiXCR to reprocess the immunoSEQ multiplex PCR reads, holding one entry per CDR3 protein. The table lists 160,000 or so distinct CDR3 sequences, roughly 94% of them singletons, with about 0.21% in the top ten. In blood CD8+ and CD4+ T cells, TCR beta underwent sequencing. Germline CDR1 SGDLS, CDR2 YYNGEE. The germline V and J ends were trimmed by 3 bases and 8 bases, with 18 bases remaining between them. The CDR3 is 15 residues long. The sequencing sample was made of CD8+ T cells from PBMCs. This clonotype was obtained from a human donor with multiple sclerosis. The chain links TRBV9 to TRBJ2-1; D perhaps matches TRBD1 (7 bases). DNA for the CDR3: TGTGCCAGCAGCGAGGGGGGACAGCGTACGGATGAGCAGTTCTTC. This codes for CASSEGGQRTDEQFF. The full variable domain, completed using reference TRBV9 and TRBJ2-1, is DSGVTQTPKHLITATGQRVTLRCSPRSGDLSVYWYQQSLDQGLQFLIQYYNGEERAKGNILERFSAQQFPDLHSELNLSSLELGDSALYFCASSEGGQRTDEQFFGPGTRLTVL.